A selection of T cell receptor beta chains follows, all from one sample in a study of T cells in Graves' hyperthyroidism and ophthalmopathy. TCRdb itself ran the multiplex PCR reads through MiXCR, one entry per CDR3 protein. Among 400,000 to 600,000 distinct CDR3 sequences listed, about 16% were seen once. Sequenced material: blood. Receptors originate from a woman in her twenties or thirties with Graves' ophthalmopathy. Both conserved end residues are part of each CDR3. D genes are given only for firm matches. Clone size is not always given. Where it is, it says once, few, many or a class for expanded clones.

>TRBV28|16|TRBJ2-5|.|.
TGTGCCAGCAGCCGGAGGATAAAAGTGTGCCAAGAGACCCAGTACTTC
CASSRRIKVCQETQYF
>TRBV20-1|13|TRBJ1-5|TRBD1|.
TGCAGTGCTAGGACAGGGGTTAATCAGCCCCAGCATTTT
CSARTGVNQPQHF
>TRBV9|16|TRBJ1-3|TRBD1|.
TGTGCCAGCAGCGCAAGAACAGGGGTAAAAGGAAACACCATATATTTT
CASSARTGVKGNTIYF
>TRBV7-2|13|TRBJ1-1|TRBD1|many
TGTGCCAGCAGCCGGGACAGGGGAACTGAAGCTTTCTTT
CASSRDRGTEAFF
>TRBV6-1|14|TRBJ2-7|TRBD2|.
TGTGCCAGCAGTAATGGACTAGCGGCCTACGAGCAGTACTTC
CASSNGLAAYEQYF
>TRBV9|16|TRBJ2-5|TRBD2|.
TGTGCCAGCAGCGTAGCAGGGACTAGCGTAAAAGAGACCCAGTACTTC
CASSVAGTSVKETQYF
>TRBV7-2|16|TRBJ2-2|.|few
TGTGCCAGCAGCTTAGGGGGCAGGGGTCACACCGGGGAGCTGTTTTTT
CASSLGGRGHTGELFF
>TRBV4-3|16|TRBJ2-7|.|.
TGCGCCAGCAGCCAGGAAACGGGGGATAGCTCCTACGAGCAGTACTTC
CASSQETGDSSYEQYF
>TRBV7-2|15|TRBJ1-4|TRBD1|many
TGTGCCAGCAGCGTAAGGACAGGGGGTCAGGAAAAACTGTTTTTT
CASSVRTGGQEKLFF
>TRBV27|13|TRBJ2-3|.|.
TGTGCCAGCAGTTTGCACAGGGTAGATACGCAGTATTTT
CASSLHRVDTQYF
>TRBV29-1|14|TRBJ2-7|.|many
TGCAGCGTTGAACTCCCGGACACCGGGTACGAGCAGTACTTC
CSVELPDTGYEQYF
>TRBV20-1|12|TRBJ2-1|TRBD2|.
TGCAGTGCTTATGGACTAGCGGAGACGCAGTTCTTC
CSAYGLAETQFF
>TRBV20-1|16|TRBJ2-3|TRBD2|.
TGCAGTGCTAGGGGTTTTCTAGCGGGAGGGGGAGATACGCAGTATTTT
CSARGFLAGGGDTQYF
>TRBV28|15|TRBJ1-5|.|.
TGTGCCAGCAGTTTAAAGGGGGAGGCGTATCAGCCCCAGCATTTT
CASSLKGEAYQPQHF
>TRBV7-9|13|TRBJ2-3|.|many
TGTGCCACCAAACGTTCCATCACAGATACGCAGTATTTT
CATKRSITDTQYF
>TRBV27|13|TRBJ2-7|.|few
TGTGCCAGCAGTTTATCGAGGGGGGCATGGCAGTACTTC
CASSLSRGAWQYF
>TRBV5-8|15|TRBJ2-1|.|many
TGTGCCAGCAGCTTGAGCGGGACATGGGACAATGAGCAGTTCTTC
CASSLSGTWDNEQFF
>TRBV29-1|15|TRBJ2-3|.|.
TGCAGCGTTGAGGGGGCGGTGTCGGGAGGAGATACGCAGTATTTT
CSVEGAVSGGDTQYF